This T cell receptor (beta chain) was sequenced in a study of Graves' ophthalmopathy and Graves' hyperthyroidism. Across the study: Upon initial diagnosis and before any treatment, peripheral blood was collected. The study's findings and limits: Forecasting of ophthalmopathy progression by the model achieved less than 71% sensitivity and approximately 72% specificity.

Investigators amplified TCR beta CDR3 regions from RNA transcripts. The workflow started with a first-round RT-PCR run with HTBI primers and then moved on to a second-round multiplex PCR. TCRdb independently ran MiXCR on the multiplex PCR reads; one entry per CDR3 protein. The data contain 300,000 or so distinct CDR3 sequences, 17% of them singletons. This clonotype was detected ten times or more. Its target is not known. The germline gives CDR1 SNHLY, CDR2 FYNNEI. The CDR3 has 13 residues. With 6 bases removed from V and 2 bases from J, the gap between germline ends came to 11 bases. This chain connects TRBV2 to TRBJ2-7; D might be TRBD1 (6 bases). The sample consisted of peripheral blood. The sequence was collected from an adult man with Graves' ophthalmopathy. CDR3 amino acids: CASRGALPYEQYF. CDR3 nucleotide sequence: TGTGCCAGCAGGGGGGCCCTACCCTACGAGCAGTACTTC.